These 3 T cell receptor beta chains were sequenced from one sample in a study of T cell clonotyping in hematopoietic cell transplantation. The method was immunoSEQ multiplex PCR; TCRdb's version includes in-frame clones alone and lacks a portion of them. The repertoire consists of some 29,000 clones, with approximately 90% occurring once and the leading ten covering 9.5% to 12%. The sequenced sample was PBMCs, obtained 100 days after allogeneic stem cell transplant. The receptor set was obtained from a female patient in her 50s who had an allogeneic stem cell transplant from a related donor, so the T cells may come from the graft donor. Some clones in this sample may be carry-over from other donors' samples.

This chain uses TRBV5-6 with TRBJ1-4, with TRBD1 identical over 7 bases. This CDR3 comprises 14 residues. The germline V gene encodes CDR1 SGHDT and CDR2 YYEEEE. Trimming cost V 7 bases and J 8 bases; bases outside gene matches: 11. The CDR3 here is CASGRAGGEEKLFF. The CDR3 bases are TGTGCCAGCGGCCGGGCAGGGGGTGAAGAAAAACTGTTTTTT.

The chain is built from TRBV5-8 and TRBJ2-3, with D perhaps assigned TRBD1 or TRBD2 (5 bases each). Trimming shortened V by 2 bases and J by 2 bases, and 15 bases separated the two germline ends. The CDR3 extends over 16 amino acids. CDR1 is SGHTS, CDR2 YDEGEE, per germline. This chain's CDR3 is CASSFISGDLTDTQYF. CDR3 nucleotide sequence: TGTGCCAGCAGCTTTATTTCCGGGGACCTCACAGATACGCAGTATTTT.

The rearrangement links TRBV29-1 to TRBJ1-1; D remains ambiguous. Germline V gene sequence: CDR1 SQVTM, CDR2 ANQGSEA. Trimming removed 7 bases from V and 0 bases from J, with 15 bases in between. CDR3 size: 14 residues. DNA of the CDR3: TGCAGCGCTTCCTCAGCCCTTCTGAACACTGAAGCTTTCTTT. Translating gives CSASSALLNTEAFF.